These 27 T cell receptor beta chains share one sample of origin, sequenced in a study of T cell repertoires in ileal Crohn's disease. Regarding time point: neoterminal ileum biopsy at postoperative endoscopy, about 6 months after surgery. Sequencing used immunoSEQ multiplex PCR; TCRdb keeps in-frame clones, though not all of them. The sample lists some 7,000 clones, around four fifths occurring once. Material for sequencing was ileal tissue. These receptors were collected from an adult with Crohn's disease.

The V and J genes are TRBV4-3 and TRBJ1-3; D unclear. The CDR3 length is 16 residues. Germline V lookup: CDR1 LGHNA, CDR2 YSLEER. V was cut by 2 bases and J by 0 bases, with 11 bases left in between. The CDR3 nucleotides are TGCGCCAGCAGCCAATCCGTAGCCCGCTCTGGAAACACCATATATTTT. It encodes CASSQSVARSGNTIYF.

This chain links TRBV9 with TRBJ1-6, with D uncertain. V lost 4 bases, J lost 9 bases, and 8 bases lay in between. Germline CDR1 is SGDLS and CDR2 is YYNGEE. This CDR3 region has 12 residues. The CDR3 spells CASSQEGSPLHF. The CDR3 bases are TGTGCCAGCAGCCAAGAGGGTTCACCCCTCCACTTT.

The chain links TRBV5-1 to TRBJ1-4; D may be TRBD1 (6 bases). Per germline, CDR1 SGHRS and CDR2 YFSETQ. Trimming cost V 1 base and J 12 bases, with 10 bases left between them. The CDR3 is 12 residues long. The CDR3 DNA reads TGCGCCAGCAGCTTGACGAACAGGGAACTGTTTTTT. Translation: CASSLTNRELFF.

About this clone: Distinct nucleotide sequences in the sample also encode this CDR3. The CDR3 DNA reads as TGTGCCAGCAAGGGGCAGGGTGATAATTCACCCCTCCACTTT. Protein sequence: CASKGQGDNSPLHF. The chain carries TRBV7-2 and TRBJ1-6, with D maybe TRBD1 (5 bases). From germline, CDR1 is SGHTA and CDR2 FQGNSA. This CDR3 has 14 residues. Trimming removed 7 bases at V and 5 bases at J, with 12 bases between.

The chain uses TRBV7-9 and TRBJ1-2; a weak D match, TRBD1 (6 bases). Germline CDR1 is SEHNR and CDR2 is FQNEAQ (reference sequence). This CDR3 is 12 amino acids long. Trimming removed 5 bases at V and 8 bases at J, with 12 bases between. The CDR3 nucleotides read TGTGCCAGCAGCCAAACAGGGCAGGGCTACACCTTC. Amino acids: CASSQTGQGYTF.

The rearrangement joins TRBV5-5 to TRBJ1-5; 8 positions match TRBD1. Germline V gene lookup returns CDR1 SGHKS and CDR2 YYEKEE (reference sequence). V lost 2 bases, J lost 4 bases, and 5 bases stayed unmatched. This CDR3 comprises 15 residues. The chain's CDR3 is CASSFRRGQNQPQHF. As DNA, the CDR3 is TGTGCCAGCAGCTTTCGCAGGGGGCAAAATCAGCCCCAGCATTTT.

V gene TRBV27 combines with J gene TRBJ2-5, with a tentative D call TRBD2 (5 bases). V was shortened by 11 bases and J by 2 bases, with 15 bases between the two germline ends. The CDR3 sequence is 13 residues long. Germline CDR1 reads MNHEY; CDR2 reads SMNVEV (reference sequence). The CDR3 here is CASRLIYQETQYF. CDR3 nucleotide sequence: TGTGCCTCTCGACTAATATATCAAGAGACCCAGTACTTC.

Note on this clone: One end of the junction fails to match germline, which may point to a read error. The chain's CDR3 is CASKTQGEETQYF. CDR3 nucleotide sequence: TGTGCTAGCAAAACACAGGGGGAGGAGACCCAGTACTTC. The chain joins TRBV7-7 to TRBJ2-5; TRBD1 aligns across 8 bases. The germline gives CDR1 SSHAT, CDR2 FNYEAQ (reference sequence). The CDR3 is made up of 13 amino acids.

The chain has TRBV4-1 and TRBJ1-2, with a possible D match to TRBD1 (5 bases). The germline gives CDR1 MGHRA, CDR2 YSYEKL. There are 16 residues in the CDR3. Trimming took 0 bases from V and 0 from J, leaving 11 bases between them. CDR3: CASSQDRDSANYGYTF. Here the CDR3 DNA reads TGCGCCAGCAGCCAAGACCGGGACTCAGCTAACTATGGCTACACCTTC.

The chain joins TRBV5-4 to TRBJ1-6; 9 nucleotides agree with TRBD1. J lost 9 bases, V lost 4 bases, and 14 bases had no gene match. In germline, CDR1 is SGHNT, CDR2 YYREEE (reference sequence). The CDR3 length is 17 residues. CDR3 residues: CASSAPGQGGTSSPLHF. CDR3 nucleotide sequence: TGTGCCAGCAGCGCACCGGGACAGGGCGGTACGAGTTCACCCCTCCACTTT.

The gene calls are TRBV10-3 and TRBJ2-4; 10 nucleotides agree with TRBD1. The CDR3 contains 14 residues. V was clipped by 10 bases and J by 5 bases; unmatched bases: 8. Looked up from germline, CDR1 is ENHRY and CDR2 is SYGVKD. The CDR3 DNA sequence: TGTGCCACCAGAATTGGGACAGGGGAAAACATTCAGTACTTC. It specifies CATRIGTGENIQYF.

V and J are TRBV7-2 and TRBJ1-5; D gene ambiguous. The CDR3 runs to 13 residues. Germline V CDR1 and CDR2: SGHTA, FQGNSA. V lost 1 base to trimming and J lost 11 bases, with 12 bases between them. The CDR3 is CASSLDDTLAQHF. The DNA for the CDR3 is TGTGCCAGCAGCTTAGATGACACCCTGGCCCAGCATTTT.

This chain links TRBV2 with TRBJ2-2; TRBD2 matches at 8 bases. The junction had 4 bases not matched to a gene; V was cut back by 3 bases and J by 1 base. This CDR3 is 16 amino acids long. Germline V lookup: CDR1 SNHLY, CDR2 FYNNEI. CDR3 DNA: TGTGCCAGCAGTGATCGAAGCGGGGGGAACACCGGGGAGCTGTTTTTT. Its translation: CASSDRSGGNTGELFF.

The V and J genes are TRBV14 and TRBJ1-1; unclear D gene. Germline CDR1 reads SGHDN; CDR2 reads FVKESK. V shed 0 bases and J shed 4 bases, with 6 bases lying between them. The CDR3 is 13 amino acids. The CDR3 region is CASSQDGVTEAFF. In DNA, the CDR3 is TGTGCCAGCAGCCAAGACGGGGTCACTGAAGCTTTCTTT.

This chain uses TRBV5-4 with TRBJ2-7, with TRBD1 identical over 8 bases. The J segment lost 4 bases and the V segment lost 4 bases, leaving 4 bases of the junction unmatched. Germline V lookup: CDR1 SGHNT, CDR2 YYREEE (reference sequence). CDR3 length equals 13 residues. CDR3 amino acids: CASSLTGGYEQYF. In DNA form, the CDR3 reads TGTGCCAGCAGCCTTACAGGGGGGTACGAGCAGTACTTC.

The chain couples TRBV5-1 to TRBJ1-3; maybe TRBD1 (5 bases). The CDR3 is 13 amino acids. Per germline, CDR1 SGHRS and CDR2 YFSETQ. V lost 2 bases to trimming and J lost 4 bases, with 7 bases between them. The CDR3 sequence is CASSLQEGNTIYF. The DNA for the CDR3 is TGCGCCAGCAGCTTACAGGAGGGAAACACCATATATTTT.

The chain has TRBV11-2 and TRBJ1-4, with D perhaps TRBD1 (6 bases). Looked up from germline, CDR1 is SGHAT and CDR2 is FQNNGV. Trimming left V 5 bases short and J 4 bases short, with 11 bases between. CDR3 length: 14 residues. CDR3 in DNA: TGTGCCAGCAGCCTAGGACAGAATAATGAAAAACTGTTTTTT. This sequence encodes CASSLGQNNEKLFF.

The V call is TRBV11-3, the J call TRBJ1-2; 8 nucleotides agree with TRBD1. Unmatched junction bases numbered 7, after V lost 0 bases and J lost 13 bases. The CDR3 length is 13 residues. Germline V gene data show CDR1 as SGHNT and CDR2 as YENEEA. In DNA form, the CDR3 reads TGTGCCAGCAGCTTAGAGGAGACAGGGGCGATCACCTTC. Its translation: CASSLEETGAITF.

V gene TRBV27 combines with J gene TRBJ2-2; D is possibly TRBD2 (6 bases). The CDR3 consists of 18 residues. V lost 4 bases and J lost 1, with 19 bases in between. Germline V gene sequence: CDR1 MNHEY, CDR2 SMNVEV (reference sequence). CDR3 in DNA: TGTGCCAGCAGTTCACTCACTGGCGGGGCGCTGAACACCGGGGAGCTGTTTTTT. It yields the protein CASSSLTGGALNTGELFF.

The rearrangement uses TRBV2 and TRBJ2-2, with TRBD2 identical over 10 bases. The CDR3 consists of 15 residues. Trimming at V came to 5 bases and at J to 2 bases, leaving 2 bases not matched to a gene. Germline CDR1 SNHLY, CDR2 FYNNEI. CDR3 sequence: CASSPSGSNTGELFF. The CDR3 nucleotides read TGTGCCAGCAGTCCTAGCGGGAGTAACACCGGGGAGCTGTTTTTT.

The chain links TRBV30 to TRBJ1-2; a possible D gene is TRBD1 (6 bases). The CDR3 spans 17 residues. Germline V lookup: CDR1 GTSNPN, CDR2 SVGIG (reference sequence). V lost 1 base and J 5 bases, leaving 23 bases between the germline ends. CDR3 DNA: TGTGCCTGGAGTGGGACTCGGGGGGCCGCTACCTATTATGGCTACACCTTC. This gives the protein CAWSGTRGAATYYGYTF.

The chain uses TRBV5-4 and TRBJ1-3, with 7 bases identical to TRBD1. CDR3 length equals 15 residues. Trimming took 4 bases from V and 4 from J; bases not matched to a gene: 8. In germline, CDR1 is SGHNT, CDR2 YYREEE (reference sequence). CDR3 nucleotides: TGTGCCAGCAGCCCCGGACAGGAACTAGGAAACACCATATATTTT. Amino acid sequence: CASSPGQELGNTIYF.

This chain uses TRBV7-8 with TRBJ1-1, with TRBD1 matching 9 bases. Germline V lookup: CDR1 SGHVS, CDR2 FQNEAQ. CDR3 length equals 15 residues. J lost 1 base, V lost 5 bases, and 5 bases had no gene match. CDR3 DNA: TGTGCCAGCAGCCGTACAGGGGGCTCGAACACTGAAGCTTTCTTT. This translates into CASSRTGGSNTEAFF.

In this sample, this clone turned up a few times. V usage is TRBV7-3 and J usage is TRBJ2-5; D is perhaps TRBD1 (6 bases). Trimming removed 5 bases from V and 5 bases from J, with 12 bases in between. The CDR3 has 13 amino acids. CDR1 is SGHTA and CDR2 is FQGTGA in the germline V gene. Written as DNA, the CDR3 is TGTGCCAGCAGCCGCAGGGGTAGGGAGACCCAGTACTTC. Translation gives CASSRRGRETQYF.

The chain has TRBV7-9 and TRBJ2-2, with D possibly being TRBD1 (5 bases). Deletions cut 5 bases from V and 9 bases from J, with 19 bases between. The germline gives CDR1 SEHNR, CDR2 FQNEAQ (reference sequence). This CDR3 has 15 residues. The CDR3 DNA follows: TGTGCCAGCAGCCGCGGTTATACGACAGCCCGGGAGCTGTTTTTT. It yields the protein CASSRGYTTARELFF.

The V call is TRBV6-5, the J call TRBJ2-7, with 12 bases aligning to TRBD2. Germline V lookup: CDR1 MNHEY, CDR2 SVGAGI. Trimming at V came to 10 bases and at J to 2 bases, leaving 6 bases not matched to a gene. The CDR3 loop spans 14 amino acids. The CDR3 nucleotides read TGTGCCACCAAAACTAGCGGGGGGACCTACGAGCAGTACTTC. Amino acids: CATKTSGGTYEQYF.

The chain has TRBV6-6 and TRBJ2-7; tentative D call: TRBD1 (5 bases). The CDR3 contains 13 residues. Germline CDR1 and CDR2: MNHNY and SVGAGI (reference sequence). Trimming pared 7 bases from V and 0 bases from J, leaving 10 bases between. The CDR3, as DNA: TGTGCCAGCACCGACAGCTACTCCTACGAGCAGTACTTC. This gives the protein CASTDSYSYEQYF.